One sample yielded the 8 T cell receptor beta chains listed below, sequenced in a study of blood T cell repertoires in COVID-19. The data were produced by immunoSEQ multiplex PCR, yet TCRdb's version contains in-frame clones alone and is incomplete. The sample has 130,000 or so clones, around nine tenths seen once; the top ten hold about 1.5%. Sequenced material: peripheral blood. Every receptor here comes from a woman aged 55-69 years with acute or convalescent COVID-19.

The chain uses TRBV28 and TRBJ2-2; weak D call: TRBD1 (5 bases). Germline CDR1 is MDHEN and CDR2 is SYDVKM. The CDR3 runs 15 residues. Trimming left V 2 bases short and J 4 bases short, with 11 bases between. CDR3 nucleotides: TGTGCCAGCAGTTTAGTGCTTGGGGCCACCGGGGAGCTGTTTTTT. Residues: CASSLVLGATGELFF.

This clone was recorded a few times. The genes are TRBV29-1 and TRBJ1-2; 11 bases fit TRBD1. J gave up 8 bases and V 1 base, and 9 bases lay outside the gene matches. The CDR3 extends over 15 amino acids. Germline lookup yields CDR1 SQVTM and CDR2 ANQGSEA. Written as DNA, the CDR3 is TGCAGCGTTGAAGGGGACAGGGGGAACCCGTTCGGCTACACCTTC. It encodes CSVEGDRGNPFGYTF. Full variable domain (missing parts from reference TRBV29-1 and TRBJ1-2): SAVISQKPSRDICQRGTSLTIQCQVDSQVTMMFWYRQQPGQSLTLIATANQGSEATYESGFVIDKFPISRPNLTFSTLTVSNMSPEDSSIYLCSVEGDRGNPFGYTFGSGTRLTVV.

This sequence joins TRBV2 and TRBJ2-1; D is possibly TRBD1 (5 bases). The germline V and J ends were trimmed by 7 bases and 1 base, with 14 bases remaining between them. The germline CDR1 and CDR2 sequences are SNHLY and FYNNEI. The CDR3 runs 15 residues. For the CDR3, the DNA is TGTGCCAGCACCCGAGAAGGGGCTTCCTACAATGAGCAGTTCTTC. Protein sequence: CASTREGASYNEQFF.

This sequence joins TRBV5-4 and TRBJ1-2; the match to TRBD1 covers 8 bases. The length of the CDR3 is 14 residues. The J segment lost 8 bases and the V segment lost 4 bases, leaving 10 bases of the junction unmatched. The germline CDR1 and CDR2 sequences are SGHNT and YYREEE (reference sequence). The CDR3 here is CASSGPGQDDGYTF. The CDR3 nucleotides are TGTGCCAGCAGCGGCCCGGGACAGGATGACGGCTACACCTTC.

The rearrangement joins TRBV6-2 or TRBV6-3 to TRBJ1-1; no firm D call. This CDR3 comprises 11 residues. V was clipped by 5 bases and J by 5 bases, with 6 bases between them. Germline values: CDR1 MNHEY, CDR2 SVGEGT. CDR3 in DNA: TGTGCCAGCAGTCAAGAGACTGAAGCTTTCTTT. Its protein product is CASSQETEAFF.

This clone was observed a single time. The J gene is TRBJ2-1, the V gene TRBV19; maybe TRBD2 (6 bases). CDR3 length equals 14 residues. The germline gives CDR1 LNHDA, CDR2 SQIVND (reference sequence). V was shortened by 8 bases and J by 9 bases, with 20 bases between the two germline ends. In nucleotides, the CDR3 is TGTGCCAGTTTTGACACGACGCGGGGCAGTGAGCAGTTCTTC. Translating gives CASFDTTRGSEQFF.

The CDR3, as DNA: TGTGCCAGCAGTAGTGAGTTTGCGGGGAACACTGAAGCTTTCTTT. It yields the protein CASSSEFAGNTEAFF. This chain uses TRBV6-4 with TRBJ1-1, with unresolved D. Germline loops: CDR1 MRHNA, CDR2 SNTAGT. This CDR3 is 15 amino acids long. Trimming stripped 5 bases from V and 1 base from J, with 14 bases between.

The DNA of the CDR3 is TGCGCCAGCAGCCAAATACCATCCCAGGGACAGGGACTTCTGGGTTCTGGAAACACCATATATTTT. It codes for CASSQIPSQGQGLLGSGNTIYF. V and J are TRBV5-1 and TRBJ1-3; 9 nucleotides match TRBD1. The CDR3 loop spans 22 amino acids. The trim removed 4 bases at V and 1 base at J, leaving 24 bases unmatched. CDR1 is SGHRS and CDR2 is YFSETQ in the germline V gene.